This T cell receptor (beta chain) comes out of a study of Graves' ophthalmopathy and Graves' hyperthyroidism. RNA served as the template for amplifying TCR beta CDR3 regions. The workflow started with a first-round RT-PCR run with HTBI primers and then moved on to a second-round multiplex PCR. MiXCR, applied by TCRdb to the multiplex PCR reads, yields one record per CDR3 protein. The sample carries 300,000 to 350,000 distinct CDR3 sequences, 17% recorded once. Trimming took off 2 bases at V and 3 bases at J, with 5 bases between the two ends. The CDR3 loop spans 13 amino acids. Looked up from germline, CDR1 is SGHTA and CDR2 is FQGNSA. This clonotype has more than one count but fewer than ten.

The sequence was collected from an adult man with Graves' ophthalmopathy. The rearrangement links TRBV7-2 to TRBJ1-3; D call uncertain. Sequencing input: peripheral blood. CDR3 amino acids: CASSLTNGNTIYF. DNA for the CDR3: TGTGCCAGCAGCTTAACGAATGGAAACACCATATATTTT.